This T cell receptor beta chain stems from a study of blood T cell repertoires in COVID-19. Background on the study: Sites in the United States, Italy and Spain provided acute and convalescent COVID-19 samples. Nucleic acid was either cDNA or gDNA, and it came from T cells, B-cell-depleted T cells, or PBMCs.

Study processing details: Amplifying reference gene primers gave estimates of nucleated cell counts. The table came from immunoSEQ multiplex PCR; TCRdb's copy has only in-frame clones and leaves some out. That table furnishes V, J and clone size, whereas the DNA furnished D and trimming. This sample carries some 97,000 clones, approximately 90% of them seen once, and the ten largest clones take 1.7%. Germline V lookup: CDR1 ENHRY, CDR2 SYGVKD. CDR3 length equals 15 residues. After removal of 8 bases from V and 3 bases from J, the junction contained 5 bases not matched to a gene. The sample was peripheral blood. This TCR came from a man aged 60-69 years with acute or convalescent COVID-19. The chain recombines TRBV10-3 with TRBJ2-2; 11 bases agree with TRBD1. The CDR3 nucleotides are TGTGCCATCCCCGGACAGGGGGCATACACCGGGGAGCTGTTTTTT. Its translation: CAIPGQGAYTGELFF.